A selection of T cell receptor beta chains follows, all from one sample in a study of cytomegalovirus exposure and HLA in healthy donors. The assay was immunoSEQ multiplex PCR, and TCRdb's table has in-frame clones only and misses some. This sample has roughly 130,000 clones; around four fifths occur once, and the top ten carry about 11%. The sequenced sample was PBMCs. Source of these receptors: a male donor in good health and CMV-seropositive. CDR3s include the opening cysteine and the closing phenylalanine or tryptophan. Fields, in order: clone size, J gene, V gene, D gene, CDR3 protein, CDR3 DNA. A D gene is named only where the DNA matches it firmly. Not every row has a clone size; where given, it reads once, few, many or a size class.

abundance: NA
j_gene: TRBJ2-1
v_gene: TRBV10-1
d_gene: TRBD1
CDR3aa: CASTDRGPTYNEQFF
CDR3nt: TGCGCCAGCACCGACAGGGGCCCTACCTACAATGAGCAGTTCTTC

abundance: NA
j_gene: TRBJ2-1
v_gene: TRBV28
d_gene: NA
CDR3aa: CASKGLSSYNEQFF
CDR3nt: TGTGCCAGCAAGGGACTGAGCTCCTACAATGAGCAGTTCTTC

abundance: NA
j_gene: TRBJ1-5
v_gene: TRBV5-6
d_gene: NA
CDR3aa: CASSLMGGRIQQPQHF
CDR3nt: TGTGCCAGCAGCTTGATGGGGGGGAGGATCCAGCAGCCCCAGCATTTT

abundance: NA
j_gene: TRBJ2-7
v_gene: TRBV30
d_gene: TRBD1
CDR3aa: CAWSVGQVTTYEQYF
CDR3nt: TGTGCCTGGAGTGTAGGACAGGTTACGACCTACGAGCAGTACTTC

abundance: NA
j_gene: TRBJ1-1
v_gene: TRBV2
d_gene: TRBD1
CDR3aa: CASSLYRGEIVNTEAFF
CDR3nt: TGTGCCAGCAGTCTATACAGGGGAGAGATTGTGAACACTGAAGCTTTCTTT

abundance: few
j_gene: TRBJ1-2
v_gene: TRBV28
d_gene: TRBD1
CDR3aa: CATTIQGENYGYTF
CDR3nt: TGTGCCACTACGATACAGGGGGAAAACTATGGCTACACCTTC

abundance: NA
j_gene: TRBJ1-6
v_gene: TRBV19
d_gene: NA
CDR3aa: CASNMGERNSPLHF
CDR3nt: TGTGCCAGTAATATGGGTGAGAGGAATTCACCCCTCCACTTT

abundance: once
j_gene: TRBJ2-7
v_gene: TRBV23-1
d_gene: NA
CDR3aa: CASTEFRRDLSSYEQYF
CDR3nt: TGCGCCAGCACGGAATTCCGGCGGGACTTAAGCTCCTACGAGCAGTACTTC

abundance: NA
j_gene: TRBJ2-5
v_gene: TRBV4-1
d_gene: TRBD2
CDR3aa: CASSQDLAGEILETQYF
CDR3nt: TGCGCCAGCAGCCAAGATTTAGCGGGAGAGATTTTGGAGACCCAGTACTTC

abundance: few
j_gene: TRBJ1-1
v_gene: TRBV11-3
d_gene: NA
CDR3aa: CASSLGLAGNTEAFF
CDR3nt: TGTGCCAGCAGCTTAGGCCTCGCAGGGAACACTGAAGCTTTCTTT

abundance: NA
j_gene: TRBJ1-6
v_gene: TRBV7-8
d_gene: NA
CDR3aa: CASSLGGQGSSPLHF
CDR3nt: TGTGCCAGCAGCTTAGGGGGCCAGGGGTCTTCACCCCTCCACTTT

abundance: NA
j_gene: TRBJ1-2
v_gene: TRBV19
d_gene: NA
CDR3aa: CASTDEGRINGYTF
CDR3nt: TGTGCCAGTACGGACGAGGGCAGAATCAATGGCTACACCTTC

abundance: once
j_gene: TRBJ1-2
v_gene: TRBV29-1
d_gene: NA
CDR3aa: CSVGGADGYTF
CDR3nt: TGCAGCGTGGGGGGGGCGGATGGCTACACCTTC

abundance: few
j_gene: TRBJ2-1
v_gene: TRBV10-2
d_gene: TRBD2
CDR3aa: CASSPPSGSYSYNEQFF
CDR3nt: TGCGCCAGCAGTCCCCCTAGCGGGAGTTACTCCTACAATGAGCAGTTCTTC

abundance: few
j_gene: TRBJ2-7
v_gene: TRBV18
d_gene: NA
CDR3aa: CASSPEQGGFYEQYF
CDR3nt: TGTGCCAGCTCACCAGAGCAGGGAGGCTTTTACGAGCAGTACTTC

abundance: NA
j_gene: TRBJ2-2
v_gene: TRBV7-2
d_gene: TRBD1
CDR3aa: CASSWTGELTGELFF
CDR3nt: TGTGCCAGCAGCTGGACAGGGGAGTTAACCGGGGAGCTGTTTTTT

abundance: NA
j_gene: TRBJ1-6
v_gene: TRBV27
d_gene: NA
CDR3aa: CASSLYLGVDNSPLHF
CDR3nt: TGTGCCAGCAGTTTATATCTCGGAGTGGATAATTCACCCCTCCACTTT

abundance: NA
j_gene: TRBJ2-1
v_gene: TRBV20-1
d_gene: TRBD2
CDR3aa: CSYAGENEQFF
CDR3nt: TGCAGCTATGCGGGAGAGAATGAGCAGTTCTTC

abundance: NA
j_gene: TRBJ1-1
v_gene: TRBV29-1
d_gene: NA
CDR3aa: CSVEDLGHFTEAFF
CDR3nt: TGCAGCGTTGAAGATCTAGGACACTTCACTGAAGCTTTCTTT

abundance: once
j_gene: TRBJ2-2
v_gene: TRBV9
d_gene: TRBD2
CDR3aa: CASSVDGGGPVGELFF
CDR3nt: TGTGCCAGCAGCGTAGATGGGGGAGGGCCGGTCGGGGAGCTGTTTTTT

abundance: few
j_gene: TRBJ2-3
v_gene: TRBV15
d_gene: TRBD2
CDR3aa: CATSSMSGSLDTQYF
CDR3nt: TGTGCCACCAGCAGTATGAGCGGGAGTTTAGATACGCAGTATTTT

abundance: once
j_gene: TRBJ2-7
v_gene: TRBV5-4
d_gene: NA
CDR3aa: CASSLGPRTAFYEQYF
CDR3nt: TGTGCCAGCAGCTTGGGGCCCCGGACAGCTTTCTACGAGCAGTACTTC

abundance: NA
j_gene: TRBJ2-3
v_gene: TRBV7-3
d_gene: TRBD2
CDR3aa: CASSLKMAGEDTQYF
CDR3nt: TGTGCCAGCAGCTTAAAAATGGCGGGAGAGGATACGCAGTATTTT

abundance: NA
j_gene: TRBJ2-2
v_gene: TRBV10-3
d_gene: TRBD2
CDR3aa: CAISLGLANTGELFF
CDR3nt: TGTGCCATCAGCTTGGGACTAGCGAACACCGGGGAGCTGTTTTTT

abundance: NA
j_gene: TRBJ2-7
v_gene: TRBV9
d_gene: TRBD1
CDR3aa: CASSEGDRGGGRAREQYF
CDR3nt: TGTGCCAGCAGCGAAGGGGACAGGGGGGGCGGGAGGGCCCGCGAGCAGTACTTC

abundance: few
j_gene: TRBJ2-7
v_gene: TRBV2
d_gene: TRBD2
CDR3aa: CASSEGGGRAYEQYF
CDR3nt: TGTGCCAGCAGTGAAGGCGGGGGGCGGGCCTACGAGCAGTACTTC

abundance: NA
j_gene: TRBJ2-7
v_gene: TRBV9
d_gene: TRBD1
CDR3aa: CASSVQGAEQYF
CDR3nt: TGTGCCAGCAGCGTCCAGGGGGCCGAGCAGTACTTC

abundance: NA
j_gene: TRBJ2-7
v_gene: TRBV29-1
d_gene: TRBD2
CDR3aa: CSAEDVGGRASGEQYF
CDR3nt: TGCAGCGCTGAAGATGTGGGCGGGAGGGCCTCCGGCGAGCAGTACTTC

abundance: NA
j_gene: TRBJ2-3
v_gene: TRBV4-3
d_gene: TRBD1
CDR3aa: CASSQDRGDRGTDTQYF
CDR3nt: TGCGCCAGCAGCCAAGATCGAGGGGACAGGGGAACAGATACGCAGTATTTT

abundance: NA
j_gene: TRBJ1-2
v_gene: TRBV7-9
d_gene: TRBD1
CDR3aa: CASSLDRGQGDYGYTF
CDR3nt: TGTGCCAGCAGCTTAGACAGAGGACAGGGGGACTATGGCTACACCTTC

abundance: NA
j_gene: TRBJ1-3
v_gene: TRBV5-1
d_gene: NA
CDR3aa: CASSPGNRGNTIYF
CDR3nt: TGCGCCAGCAGCCCGGGTAATAGGGGAAACACCATATATTTT

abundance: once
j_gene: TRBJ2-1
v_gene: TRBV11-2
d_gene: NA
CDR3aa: CASSLAGSSYNEQFF
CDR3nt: TGTGCCAGCAGCTTAGCCGGGAGCTCCTACAATGAGCAGTTCTTC